A single sample is the source of the 32 T cell receptor beta chains below, sequenced in a study of lymphopenia after photon versus proton radiotherapy. Some clones are missing from TCRdb's copy, which holds only in-frame ones; the method was immunoSEQ multiplex PCR. In the table there are about 40,000 clones, around four fifths of which are singletons. The sample consisted of peripheral blood, taken from a patient treated with proton-based radiotherapy. These receptors were taken from a woman in her 70s with pancreatic cancer.

A few counts support this clone. The rearrangement joins TRBV5-1 to TRBJ1-6, with D possibly TRBD1 on 5 matching bases. V was shortened by 3 bases and J by 8 bases, with 6 bases between the two germline ends. This CDR3 spans 12 amino acids. Germline V gives CDR1 SGHRS, CDR2 YFSETQ. CDR3 sequence (DNA): TGCGCCAGCAGCTCGACAGATTCACCCCTCCACTTT. Translating it yields CASSSTDSPLHF.

The CDR3 coding sequence is TGTGCCAGCAGAAGCCTCGGGACAGACTTCTCTGGGGCCAACGTCCTGACTTTC. Encoded protein: CASRSLGTDFSGANVLTF. The V call is TRBV6-4, the J call TRBJ2-6; 7 nucleotides align to TRBD1. CDR3 length: 18 residues. V was clipped by 6 bases and J by 0 bases; unmatched bases: 11. The germline V gene has CDR1 MRHNA and CDR2 SNTAGT.

CDR3 nucleotides: TGTGCCAGCAGTGGGTCTGGGGGGACACGCACAGATACGCAGTATTTT. It encodes CASSGSGGTRTDTQYF. The rearrangement joins TRBV28 to TRBJ2-3; D is possibly TRBD1 or TRBD2 (6 bases each). Germline CDR1 is MDHEN and CDR2 is SYDVKM. The ends were cut back, 5 bases at V and 1 base at J, with 16 bases in the middle. This CDR3 region has 16 residues. Full variable domain (rest looked up from reference TRBV28 and TRBJ2-3): DVKVTQSSRYLVKRTGEKVFLECVQDMDHENMFWYRQDPGLGLRLIYFSYDVKMKEKGDIPEGYSVSREKKERFSLILESASTNQTSMYLCASSGSGGTRTDTQYFGPGTRLTVL.

The chain joins TRBV4-2 to TRBJ1-2; D perhaps matches TRBD1 (6 bases). V lost 0 bases and J lost 0, with 17 bases in between. This CDR3 is 18 amino acids long. CDR1 and CDR2 (germline): LGHNA, YNFKEQ. CDR3 in amino acids: CASSQDDGGSQSNYGYTF. The CDR3 DNA reads TGTGCCAGCAGCCAAGATGACGGGGGCTCACAGTCTAACTATGGCTACACCTTC.

The chain uses TRBV7-8 and TRBJ1-5, with D possibly being TRBD1 (6 bases). This CDR3 spans 14 amino acids. Trimming left V 0 bases short and J 7 bases short, with 10 bases between. In germline, CDR1 is SGHVS, CDR2 FQNEAQ. The DNA of the CDR3 is TGTGCCAGCAGCTTAGCGGCAGGGGCACAGCCCCAGCATTTT. Protein product: CASSLAAGAQPQHF.

The rearrangement links TRBV21-1 to TRBJ2-2. TRBV21-1 is annotated as a pseudogene. The CDR3 is made up of 13 amino acids. CDR3 nucleotide sequence: TGTGCCAGCAGCAAAGCGCTCTCCGGGGAGCTGTTTTTT. Translation: CASSKALSGELFF.

This sequence joins TRBV4-3 and TRBJ2-1; TRBD2 aligns across 8 bases. The V gene end was trimmed by 5 bases and the J gene end by 8 bases; junction bases not matched to a gene: 11. Germline lookup yields CDR1 LGHNA and CDR2 YSLEER. The CDR3 extends over 15 amino acids. This chain's CDR3 is CASSIEREFIHEQFF. The CDR3 bases are TGCGCCAGCAGCATCGAGCGGGAGTTCATCCATGAGCAGTTCTTC.

The J gene is TRBJ2-1, the V gene TRBV9; D assignment may be TRBD1 or TRBD2 (7 bases each). V was clipped by 0 bases and J by 0 bases, with 22 bases between them. The CDR3 runs to 20 residues. Germline CDR1 is SGDLS and CDR2 is YYNGEE. In DNA form, the CDR3 reads TGTGCCAGCAGCGTAGAGGGGGGGACAGCAAGCCACTTCTCCTACAATGAGCAGTTCTTC. Residues: CASSVEGGTASHFSYNEQFF.

This chain joins TRBV29-1 and TRBJ2-5; D ambiguous. Germline CDR1 reads SQVTM; CDR2 reads ANQGSEA. The CDR3 is 14 residues long. Between the trimmed V and J ends, which lost 8 bases and 5 bases, there was a span of 21 bases. CDR3 in amino acids: CSISPGGPGETQYF. CDR3 in DNA: TGCAGCATATCCCCTGGCGGCCCTGGGGAGACCCAGTACTTC.

The chain couples TRBV6-1 to TRBJ1-5; D gene uncertain. The germline CDR1 and CDR2 sequences are MNHNS and SASEGT. V gave up 2 bases and J gave up 4 bases, with 6 bases separating them. This CDR3 region has 13 residues. CDR3 residues: CASSEFGNQPQHF. The CDR3 DNA sequence: TGTGCCAGCAGTGAATTTGGGAATCAGCCCCAGCATTTT.

The sample holds a few counts of this clone. The rearrangement links TRBV7-2 to TRBJ1-1; D call uncertain. CDR1 SGHTA and CDR2 FQGNSA come from the germline V gene. The CDR3 covers 13 residues. V was shortened by 1 base and J by 5 bases, with 8 bases between the two germline ends. The CDR3 is CASSLEVGTEAFF. CDR3 in DNA: TGTGCCAGCAGCTTAGAGGTCGGAACTGAAGCTTTCTTT.

This chain connects TRBV7-2 to TRBJ2-1, with 7 bases lining up with TRBD2. From germline, CDR1 is SGHTA and CDR2 FQGNSA. V dropped 7 bases and J dropped 7; count of bases not matched to a gene: 10. The CDR3 is 14 residues long. The CDR3 protein is CASIGSGPMNEQFF. The CDR3 coding sequence is TGTGCCAGCATAGGTAGCGGGCCAATGAATGAGCAGTTCTTC.

This sequence joins TRBV7-2 and TRBJ2-7, with D perhaps matching TRBD1 (6 bases). Germline CDR1 reads SGHTA; CDR2 reads FQGNSA. Trimming pared 5 bases from V and 6 bases from J, leaving 11 bases between. CDR3 length: 12 amino acids. The CDR3 sequence is CASSRRGAEQYF. In nucleotides, the CDR3 is TGTGCCAGCAGCCGCAGGGGTGCCGAGCAGTACTTC.

The gene calls are TRBV29-1 and TRBJ2-4, with unresolved D. The germline V gene has CDR1 SQVTM and CDR2 ANQGSEA. The V and J ends lost 6 bases and 0 bases respectively, with 12 bases between them. The CDR3 has 14 residues. CDR3 sequence reads: CSVRGTLAKNIQYF. CDR3 coding DNA: TGCAGCGTCCGTGGAACTCTAGCCAAAAACATTCAGTACTTC.

CDR3 amino acids: CASRPTVGGYTF. In DNA form, the CDR3 reads TGTGCCAGCAGACCAACAGTCGGGGGCTACACCTTC. The rearrangement uses TRBV27 and TRBJ1-2, with D hard to call. The germline V gene encodes CDR1 MNHEY and CDR2 SMNVEV (reference sequence). Deletions cut 6 bases from V and 8 bases from J, with 13 bases between. The CDR3 runs 12 residues.

The V call is TRBV11-3, the J call TRBJ1-2; tentative D call: TRBD1 (5 bases). CDR3 size: 16 residues. Germline V gene sequence: CDR1 SGHNT, CDR2 YENEEA. Between the trimmed V and J ends, which lost 0 bases and 3 bases, there was a span of 14 bases. The CDR3 bases are TGTGCCAGCAGCTTAGAGGGACGCAGTGGGGACTATGGCTACACCTTC. It translates to CASSLEGRSGDYGYTF.

This chain uses TRBV7-2 with TRBJ2-1; D unclear. Germline-derived CDR1 and CDR2 are SGHTA and FQGNSA. Trimming removed 8 bases at V and 0 bases at J, with 14 bases between. The length of the CDR3 is 15 residues. The CDR3 is CASAGDISSYNEQFF. Written as DNA, the CDR3 is TGTGCCAGCGCAGGTGATATTTCCTCCTACAATGAGCAGTTCTTC.

V and J are TRBV4-2 and TRBJ2-1, with 10 bases identical to TRBD2. The germline V gene has CDR1 LGHNA and CDR2 YNFKEQ. The CDR3 extends over 19 amino acids. The V segment lost 4 bases and the J segment 0 bases; nucleotides outside the gene matches: 12. The CDR3 DNA follows: TGTGCCAGCAGCCCGGCTAGCGGGGGACCCGTGAGCTCCTACAATGAGCAGTTCTTC. Translation gives CASSPASGGPVSSYNEQFF.

The V gene is TRBV2, the J gene TRBJ2-4; D possibly uses TRBD1 or TRBD2 (6 bases each). The CDR3 spans 17 residues. CDR1 and CDR2 (germline): SNHLY, FYNNEI. With 1 base removed from V and 0 bases from J, the gap between germline ends came to 13 bases. The CDR3 sequence: CASSEVGGGPAKNIQYF. CDR3 DNA: TGTGCCAGCAGTGAAGTGGGGGGCGGGCCAGCCAAAAACATTCAGTACTTC.

This chain uses TRBV7-2 with TRBJ1-2, with 7 nucleotides matching TRBD1. The length of the CDR3 is 16 residues. V shed 5 bases, J shed 3 bases, and the junction held 12 bases outside the gene matches. Germline V gives CDR1 SGHTA, CDR2 FQGNSA. The CDR3 is CASSLTVGQSDYGYTF. Here the CDR3 DNA reads TGTGCCAGCAGCCTAACCGTGGGACAGTCTGACTATGGCTACACCTTC.

The rearrangement links TRBV2 to TRBJ1-1; 8 nucleotides match TRBD1. Germline trimming cut 5 bases from V and 0 bases from J; bases unmatched to any gene: 2. CDR3 length: 14 amino acids. Germline V gene sequence: CDR1 SNHLY, CDR2 FYNNEI. The CDR3 DNA sequence: TGTGCCAGCAGTCGACAGGGGATGAACACTGAAGCTTTCTTT. Its protein is CASSRQGMNTEAFF.

Here the CDR3 reads CASSVAGTPSYNEQFF. The CDR3 DNA follows: TGTGCCAGCAGCGTCGCCGGGACACCTTCCTACAATGAGCAGTTCTTC. This chain joins TRBV9 and TRBJ2-1; perhaps TRBD1 as D (6 bases). The CDR3 covers 16 residues. Germline CDR1 and CDR2: SGDLS and YYNGEE. Deletions cut 2 bases from V and 1 base from J, with 13 bases between.

This clone is a singleton in its sample. The V and J genes are TRBV28 and TRBJ1-2; 8 nucleotides match TRBD1. The CDR3 extends over 18 amino acids. Germline V CDR1 and CDR2: MDHEN, SYDVKM. V lost 4 bases and J lost 6; bases outside the gene matches: 19. This chain's CDR3 is CASSSGSAGGSVSHGYTF. The CDR3 nucleotides read TGTGCCAGCAGTTCCGGGTCCGCAGGGGGCTCCGTCTCTCATGGCTACACCTTC.

The chain is built from TRBV27 and TRBJ2-6; no clear D gene. V was cut by 7 bases and J by 4 bases, with 8 bases left in between. Germline V gives CDR1 MNHEY, CDR2 SMNVEV (reference sequence). The length of the CDR3 is 13 residues. The DNA for the CDR3 is TGTGCCAGCACCCTTGCGGGGGCCAACGTCCTGACTTTC. It yields the protein CASTLAGANVLTF.

The V call is TRBV9, the J call TRBJ2-1, with 9 bases identical to TRBD2. Germline V gene sequence: CDR1 SGDLS, CDR2 YYNGEE. The CDR3 is 14 residues long. The junction had 4 bases not matched to a gene; V was cut back by 0 bases and J by 9 bases. The CDR3, as DNA: TGTGCCAGCAGCGTAGGCGCTAGCGGGATTGAGCAGTTCTTC. Its protein is CASSVGASGIEQFF. Full variable domain (outside the CDR3, taken from reference TRBV9 and TRBJ2-1): DSGVTQTPKHLITATGQRVTLRCSPRSGDLSVYWYQQSLDQGLQFLIQYYNGEERAKGNILERFSAQQFPDLHSELNLSSLELGDSALYFCASSVGASGIEQFFGPGTRLTVL.

The J gene is TRBJ2-6, the V gene TRBV11-2; 9 bases fit TRBD1. The germline V gene has CDR1 SGHAT and CDR2 FQNNGV. V lost 4 bases, J lost 2 bases, and 0 bases stayed unmatched. This CDR3 has 15 residues. This CDR3 is CASSWDRAGANVLTF. In nucleotides, the CDR3 is TGTGCCAGCAGCTGGGACAGGGCTGGGGCCAACGTCCTGACTTTC.

V is TRBV28 and J is TRBJ1-2; weak D call: TRBD1 (6 bases). V shed 6 bases and J shed 1 base, with 9 bases lying between them. This CDR3 spans 13 amino acids. Germline V CDR1 and CDR2: MDHEN, SYDVKM. CDR3 sequence (DNA): TGTGCCAGCAGATTACAGGGTAACTATGGCTACACCTTC. This encodes CASRLQGNYGYTF.

This clone was counted a few times. The V gene is TRBV15, the J gene TRBJ2-7; D possibly corresponds to TRBD1 (6 bases). Germline lookup yields CDR1 LNHNV and CDR2 YYDKDF (reference sequence). Between the trimmed V and J ends, which lost 6 bases and 0 bases, there was a span of 15 bases. This CDR3 comprises 15 residues. CDR3 residues: CATSETGLPSYEQYF. The CDR3 DNA reads as TGTGCCACCAGTGAAACAGGGCTCCCCTCCTACGAGCAGTACTTC. The entire variable domain, with the rest obtained from reference TRBV15 and TRBJ2-7, is as follows: DAMVIQNPRYQVTQFGKPVTLSCSQTLNHNVMYWYQQKSSQAPKLLFHYYDKDFNNEADTPDNFQSRRPNTSFCFLDIRSPGLGDTAMYLCATSETGLPSYEQYFGPGTRLTVT.

V gene TRBV30 combines with J gene TRBJ1-1; 7 nucleotides match TRBD1. Germline CDR1 GTSNPN, CDR2 SVGIG (reference sequence). The CDR3 is 13 amino acids. Trimming took 8 bases from V and 1 from J; bases not matched to a gene: 7. The CDR3 nucleotides read TGTGCCCAGGGGGACCGTTGGAACACTGAAGCTTTCTTT. Protein product: CAQGDRWNTEAFF.

The chain is built from TRBV19 and TRBJ1-2; D is unresolved. CDR3 size: 12 residues. The germline V gene encodes CDR1 LNHDA and CDR2 SQIVND (reference sequence). V lost 7 bases and J lost 7, with 13 bases in between. CDR3 amino acids: CASNGGLSGYTF. The CDR3 bases are TGTGCCAGTAATGGAGGGCTTAGTGGCTACACCTTC.

V is TRBV27 and J is TRBJ1-1; D possibly corresponds to TRBD1 (5 bases). Germline V gene sequence: CDR1 MNHEY, CDR2 SMNVEV (reference sequence). This CDR3 contains 13 residues. V was clipped by 6 bases and J by 11 bases, with 19 bases between them. DNA for the CDR3: TGTGCCAGCAGCTCAGGGACGGTATTTGGCGCTTTCTTT. Its translation is CASSSGTVFGAFF.

This chain uses TRBV18 with TRBJ1-1; D not resolved. Germline loops: CDR1 KGHSH, CDR2 LQKENI. With 0 bases removed from V and 1 base from J, the gap between germline ends came to 3 bases. The CDR3 runs 13 residues. The DNA for the CDR3 is TGTGCCAGCTCACCACCCGGGAACACTGAAGCTTTCTTT. As protein: CASSPPGNTEAFF.